The clone carrying this T cell receptor beta chain came up a few times. The CDR3 is 18 residues long. The trim removed 3 bases at V and 0 bases at J, leaving 10 bases unmatched. Germline CDR1 LGHNT, CDR2 FRNRAP. The data originate from a study of graft-versus-host responses after intestinal transplantation. Whole-study context: Among the recipients, all got anti-thymocyte globulin induction and then tacrolimus and steroids for roughly three years.

Only in-frame clones appear in the TCRdb table, and some are missing; sequencing was by immunoSEQ multiplex PCR. The sample yields 21,000 or so clones, 56% seen once. Sequenced material: alloreactive CD4+ T cells from a mixed lymphocyte reaction culture, taken before intestinal transplant. Subset in this sample: CFSE-low proliferating T cells sorted from roughly six-day pre-transplant mixed lymphocyte reaction (GvH or HvG direction). This clonotype was sampled from a human patient who received an intestinal transplant. The V gene is TRBV12-5, the J gene TRBJ2-3, with TRBD2 matching 9 bases. CDR3 coding DNA: TGTGCTAGTGGTTTTCGACTAGCGGCACTGGGTAGCACAGATACGCAGTATTTT. It is translated as CASGFRLAALGSTDTQYF.